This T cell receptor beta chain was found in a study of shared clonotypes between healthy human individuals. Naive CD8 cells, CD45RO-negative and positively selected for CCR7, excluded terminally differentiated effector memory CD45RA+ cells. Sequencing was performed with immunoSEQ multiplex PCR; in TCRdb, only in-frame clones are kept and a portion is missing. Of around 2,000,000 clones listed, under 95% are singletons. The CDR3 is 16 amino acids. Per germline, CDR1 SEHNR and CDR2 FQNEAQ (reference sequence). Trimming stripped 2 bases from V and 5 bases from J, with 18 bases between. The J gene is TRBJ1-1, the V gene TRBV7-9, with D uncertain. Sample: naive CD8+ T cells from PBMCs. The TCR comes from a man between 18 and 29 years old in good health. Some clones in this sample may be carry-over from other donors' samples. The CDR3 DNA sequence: TGTGCCAGCAGCTTAATCGGGAGGGTTCCTTTGACTGAAGCTTTCTTT. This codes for CASSLIGRVPLTEAFF.